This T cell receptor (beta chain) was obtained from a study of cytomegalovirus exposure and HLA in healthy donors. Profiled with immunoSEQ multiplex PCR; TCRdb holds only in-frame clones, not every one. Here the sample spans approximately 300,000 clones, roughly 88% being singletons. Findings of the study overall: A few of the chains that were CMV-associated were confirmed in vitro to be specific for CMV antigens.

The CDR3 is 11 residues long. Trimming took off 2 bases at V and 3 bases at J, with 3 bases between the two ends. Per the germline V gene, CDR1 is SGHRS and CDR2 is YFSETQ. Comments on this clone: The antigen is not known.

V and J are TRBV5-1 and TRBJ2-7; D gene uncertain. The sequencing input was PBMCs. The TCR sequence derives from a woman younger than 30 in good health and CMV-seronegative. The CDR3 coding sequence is TGCGCCAGCAGCTTCAACTACGAGCAGTACTTC. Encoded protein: CASSFNYEQYF.